The clone carrying this TCR beta chain was counted between two and nine times. V was pared by 6 bases and J by 6 bases, with 12 bases of the junction left unmatched. CDR1 MNHEY and CDR2 SMNVEV come from the germline V gene (reference sequence). CDR3 length: 15 amino acids. The sample comes from a study of T cells after yellow fever vaccination. MiXCR was run by TCRdb on the 5' RACE reads, yielding one entry per CDR3 protein. The sample gives 250,000 to 400,000 distinct CDR3 sequences, 4.1% of which show up once; roughly 25% is in the top ten. The rearrangement links TRBV27 to TRBJ2-7, with 9 bases lining up with TRBD1. This TCR was sampled from a man between 18 and 29 years old who received the YFV17D yellow fever vaccine. Sequences were derived from PBMCs, sampled 5 days after the yellow fever booster vaccination. This CDR3 is CASSPLGTGRFEQYV. DNA for the CDR3: TGTGCCAGCAGCCCTCTCGGGACAGGGAGGTTCGAGCAGTACGTC.